The clone carrying this T cell receptor (beta chain) was counted at least ten times. The data were obtained in a study of neurological immune-mediated disorders. The CDR3 totals 17 residues. V lost 6 bases, J lost 3 bases, and 20 bases lay in between. Each CDR3 protein gets one entry after TCRdb re-called the 5' RACE reads with MiXCR. The sample gives 80,000 or so distinct CDR3 sequences, around 9.9% of which show up once; around 1.7% is in the top ten. This TCR derives from a man over 45 in good health. Sequenced sample: PBMCs. This chain uses TRBV12-3 or TRBV12-4 with TRBJ2-2, with a tentative D call TRBD2 (7 bases). CDR3 coding DNA: TGTGCCAGCAGATTCCTTACGGGGGGCGAGGACACCGGGGAGCTGTTTTTT. It specifies CASRFLTGGEDTGELFF.